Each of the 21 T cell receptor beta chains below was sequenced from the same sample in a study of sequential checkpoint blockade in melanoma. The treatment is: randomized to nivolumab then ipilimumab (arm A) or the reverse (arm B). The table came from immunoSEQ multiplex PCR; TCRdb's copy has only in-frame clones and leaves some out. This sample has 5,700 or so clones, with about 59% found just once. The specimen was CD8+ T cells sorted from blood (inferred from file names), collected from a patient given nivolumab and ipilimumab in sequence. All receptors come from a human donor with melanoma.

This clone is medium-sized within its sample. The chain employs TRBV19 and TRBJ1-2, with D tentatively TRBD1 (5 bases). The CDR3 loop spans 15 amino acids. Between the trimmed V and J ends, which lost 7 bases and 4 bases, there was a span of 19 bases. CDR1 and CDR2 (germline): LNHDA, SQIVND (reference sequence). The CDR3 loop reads CASTAPGDWRYGYTF. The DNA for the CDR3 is TGTGCCAGTACCGCTCCGGGGGATTGGCGCTATGGCTACACCTTC.

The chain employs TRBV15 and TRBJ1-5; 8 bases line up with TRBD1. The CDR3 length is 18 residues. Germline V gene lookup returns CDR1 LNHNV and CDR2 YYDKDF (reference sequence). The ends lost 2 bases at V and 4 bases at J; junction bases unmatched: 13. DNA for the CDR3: TGTGCCACCAGCAGACAAGACAGGGGCCTTGCACAAAATCAGCCCCAGCATTTT. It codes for CATSRQDRGLAQNQPQHF.

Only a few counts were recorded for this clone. The DNA for the CDR3 is TGTGCCAGCAACGTAGGGGTGGGCGAGCAGTTCTTC. Translated: CASNVGVGEQFF. The chain recombines TRBV7-8 with TRBJ2-1, with D possibly TRBD1 on 5 matching bases. Deletions cut 7 bases from V and 10 bases from J, with 14 bases between. Germline loops: CDR1 SGHVS, CDR2 FQNEAQ. This CDR3 has 12 amino acids.

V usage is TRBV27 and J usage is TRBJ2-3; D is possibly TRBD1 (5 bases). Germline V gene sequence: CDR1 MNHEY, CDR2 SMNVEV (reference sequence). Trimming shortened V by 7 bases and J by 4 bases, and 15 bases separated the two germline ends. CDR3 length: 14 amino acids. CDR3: CASNSGIVADTQYF. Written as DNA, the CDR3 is TGTGCCAGCAACTCAGGGATTGTCGCAGATACGCAGTATTTT.

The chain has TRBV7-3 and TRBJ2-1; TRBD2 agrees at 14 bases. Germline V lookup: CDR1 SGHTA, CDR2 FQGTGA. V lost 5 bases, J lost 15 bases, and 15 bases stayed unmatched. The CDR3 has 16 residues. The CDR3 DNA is TGTGCCAGCAGCCCGCCGGGGGGACTAGCGGGGGCCTTAAGGTTCTTC. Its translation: CASSPPGGLAGALRFF.

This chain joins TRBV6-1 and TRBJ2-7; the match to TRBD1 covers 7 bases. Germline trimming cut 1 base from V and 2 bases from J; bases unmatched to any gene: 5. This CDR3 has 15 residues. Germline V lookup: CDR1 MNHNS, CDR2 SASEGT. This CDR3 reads CASSEVWQGAYEQYF. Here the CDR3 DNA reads TGTGCCAGCAGTGAAGTCTGGCAGGGGGCCTACGAGCAGTACTTC.

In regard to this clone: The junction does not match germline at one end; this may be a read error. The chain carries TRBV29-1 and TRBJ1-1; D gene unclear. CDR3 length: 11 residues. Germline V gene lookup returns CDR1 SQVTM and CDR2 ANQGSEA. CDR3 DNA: TGCAGCGCCGTCCGGGGTGCTGAGGCTTTCTTT. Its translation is CSAVRGAEAFF.

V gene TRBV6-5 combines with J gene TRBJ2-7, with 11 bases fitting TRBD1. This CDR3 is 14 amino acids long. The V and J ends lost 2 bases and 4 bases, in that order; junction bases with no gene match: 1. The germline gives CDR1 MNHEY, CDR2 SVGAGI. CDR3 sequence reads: CASSYGTGGYEQYF. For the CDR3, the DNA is TGTGCCAGCAGTTACGGGACAGGGGGGTACGAGCAGTACTTC.

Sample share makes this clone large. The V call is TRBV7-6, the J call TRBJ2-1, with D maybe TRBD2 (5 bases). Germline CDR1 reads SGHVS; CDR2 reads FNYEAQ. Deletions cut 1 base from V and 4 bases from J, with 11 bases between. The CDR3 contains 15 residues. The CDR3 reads CASSLGTGPYNEQFF. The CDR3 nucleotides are TGTGCCAGCAGCTTAGGGACTGGACCGTACAATGAGCAGTTCTTC.

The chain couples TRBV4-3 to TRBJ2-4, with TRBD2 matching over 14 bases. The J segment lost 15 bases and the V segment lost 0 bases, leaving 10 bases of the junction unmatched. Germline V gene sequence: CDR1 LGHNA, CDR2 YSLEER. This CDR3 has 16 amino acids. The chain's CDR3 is CASSQETRGLAGDTYF. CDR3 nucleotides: TGCGCCAGCAGCCAAGAAACAAGGGGACTAGCGGGGGATACGTACTTC.

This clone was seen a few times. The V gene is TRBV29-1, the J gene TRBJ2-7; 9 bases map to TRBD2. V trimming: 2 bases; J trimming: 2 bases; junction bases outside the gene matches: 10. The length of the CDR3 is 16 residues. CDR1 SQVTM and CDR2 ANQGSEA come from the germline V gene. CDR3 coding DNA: TGCAGCGTTGAATTGATTAGCGGGGGCTGGGCCTACGAGCAGTACTTC. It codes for CSVELISGGWAYEQYF.

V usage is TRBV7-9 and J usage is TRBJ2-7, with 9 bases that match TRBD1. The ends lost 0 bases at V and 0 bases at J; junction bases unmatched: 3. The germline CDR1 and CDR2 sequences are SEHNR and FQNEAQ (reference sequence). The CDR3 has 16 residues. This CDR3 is CASSLATGQGSYEQYF. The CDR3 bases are TGTGCCAGCAGCTTAGCGACGGGACAGGGCTCCTACGAGCAGTACTTC.

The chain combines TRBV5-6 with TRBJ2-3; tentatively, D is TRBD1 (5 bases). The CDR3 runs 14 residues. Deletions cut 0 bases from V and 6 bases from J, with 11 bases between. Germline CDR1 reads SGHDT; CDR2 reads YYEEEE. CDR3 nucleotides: TGTGCCAGCAGCTTGGACGACAGATTGGATACGCAGTATTTT. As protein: CASSLDDRLDTQYF.

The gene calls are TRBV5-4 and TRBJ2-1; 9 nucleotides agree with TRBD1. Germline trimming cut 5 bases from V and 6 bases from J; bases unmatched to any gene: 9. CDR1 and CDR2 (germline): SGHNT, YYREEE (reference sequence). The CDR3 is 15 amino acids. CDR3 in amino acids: CASRFTGTGRNEQFF. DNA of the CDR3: TGTGCCAGCAGGTTCACCGGGACAGGGCGCAATGAGCAGTTCTTC.

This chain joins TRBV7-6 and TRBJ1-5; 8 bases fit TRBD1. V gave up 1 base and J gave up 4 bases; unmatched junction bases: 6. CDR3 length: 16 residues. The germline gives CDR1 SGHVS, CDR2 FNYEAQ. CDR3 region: CASSLGGDRRNQPQHF. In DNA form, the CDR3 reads TGTGCCAGCAGCTTAGGGGGGGACAGGCGAAATCAGCCCCAGCATTTT.

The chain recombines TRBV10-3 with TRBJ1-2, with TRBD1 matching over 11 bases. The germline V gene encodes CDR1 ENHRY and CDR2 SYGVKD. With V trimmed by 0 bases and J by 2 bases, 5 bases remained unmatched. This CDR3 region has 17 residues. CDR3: CAISESDRGPRNYGYTF. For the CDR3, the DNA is TGTGCCATCAGTGAGTCGGACAGGGGGCCCCGAAACTATGGCTACACCTTC.

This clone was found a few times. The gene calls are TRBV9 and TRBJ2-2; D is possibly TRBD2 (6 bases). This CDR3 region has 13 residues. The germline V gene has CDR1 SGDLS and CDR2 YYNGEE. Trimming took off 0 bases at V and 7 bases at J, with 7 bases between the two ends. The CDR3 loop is CASSVAGVGELFF. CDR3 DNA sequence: TGTGCCAGCAGCGTAGCGGGGGTCGGGGAGCTGTTTTTT.

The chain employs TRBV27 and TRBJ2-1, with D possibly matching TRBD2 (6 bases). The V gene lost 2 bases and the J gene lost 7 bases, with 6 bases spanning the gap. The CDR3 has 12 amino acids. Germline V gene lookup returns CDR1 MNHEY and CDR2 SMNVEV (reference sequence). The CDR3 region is CASSLGGNEQFF. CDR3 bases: TGTGCCAGCAGTTTAGGGGGGAATGAGCAGTTCTTC.

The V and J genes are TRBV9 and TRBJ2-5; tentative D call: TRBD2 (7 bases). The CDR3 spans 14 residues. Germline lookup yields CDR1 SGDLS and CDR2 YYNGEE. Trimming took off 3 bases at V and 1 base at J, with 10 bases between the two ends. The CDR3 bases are TGTGCCAGCAGCGAGGGGGGGTTCCAAGAGACCCAGTACTTC. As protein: CASSEGGFQETQYF.

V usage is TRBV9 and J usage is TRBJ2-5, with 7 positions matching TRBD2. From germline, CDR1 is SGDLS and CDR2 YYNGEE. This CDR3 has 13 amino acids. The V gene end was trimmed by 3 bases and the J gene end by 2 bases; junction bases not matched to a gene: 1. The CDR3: CASSGGGQETQYF. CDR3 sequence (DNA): TGTGCCAGCAGCGGCGGGGGACAAGAGACCCAGTACTTC.

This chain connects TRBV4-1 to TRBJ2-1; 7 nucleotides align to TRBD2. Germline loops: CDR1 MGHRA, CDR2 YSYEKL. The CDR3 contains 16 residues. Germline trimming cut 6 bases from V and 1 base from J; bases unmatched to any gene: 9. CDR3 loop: CASSPTAGRSYNEQFF. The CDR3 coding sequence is TGCGCCAGCAGTCCTACAGCGGGGCGATCCTACAATGAGCAGTTCTTC.